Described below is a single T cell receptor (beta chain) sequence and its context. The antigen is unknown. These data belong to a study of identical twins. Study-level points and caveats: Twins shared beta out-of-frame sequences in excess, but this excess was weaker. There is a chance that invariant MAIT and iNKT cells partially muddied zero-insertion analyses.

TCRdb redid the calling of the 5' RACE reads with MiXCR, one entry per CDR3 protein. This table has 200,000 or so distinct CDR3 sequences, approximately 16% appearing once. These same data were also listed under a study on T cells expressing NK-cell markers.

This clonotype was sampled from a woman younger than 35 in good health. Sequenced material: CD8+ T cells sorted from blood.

The CDR3 DNA reads TGTGTGCAGCTGCCTCCTTGGGGCCCCCCGGCTAGCGGGGAAGAGACCCAGTACTTC. Protein sequence: CVQLPPWGPPASGEETQYF. The rearrangement links TRBV7-3 to TRBJ2-5; TRBD2 matches 9 bases. Germline V CDR1 and CDR2: SGHTA, FQGTGA. CDR3 length: 19 residues.